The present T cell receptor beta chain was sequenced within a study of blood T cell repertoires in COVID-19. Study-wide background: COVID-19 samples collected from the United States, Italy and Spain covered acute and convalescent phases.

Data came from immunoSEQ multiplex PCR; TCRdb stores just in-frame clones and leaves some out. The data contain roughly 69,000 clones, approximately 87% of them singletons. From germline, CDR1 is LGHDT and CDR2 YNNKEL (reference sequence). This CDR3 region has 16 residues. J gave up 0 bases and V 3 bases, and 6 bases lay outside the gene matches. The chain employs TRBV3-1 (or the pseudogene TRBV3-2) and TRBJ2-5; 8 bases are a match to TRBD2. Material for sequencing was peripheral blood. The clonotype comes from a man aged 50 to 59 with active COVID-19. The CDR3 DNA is TGTGCCAGCAGCCATCTACTAGCGGCGTACCAAGAGACCCAGTACTTC. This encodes CASSHLLAAYQETQYF.